The 5 T cell receptor beta chains below all came from one sample that was sequenced in a study of blood T cells in healthy people across ages. With a J-beta primer mix and a sample-barcoded 5' primer, a second PCR ran about 7 to 12 cycles. TCRdb re-called the 5' RACE reads through MiXCR, storing one row per CDR3 protein. The sample has about a million distinct CDR3 sequences; around two fifths are singletons. Sequencing used blood. The receptors were sampled from a young man in good health.

The DNA of the CDR3 is TGTGCCAGTAGTATGCTTCCGGGGGGGTATAGCAATCAGCCCCAGCATTTT. Protein: CASSMLPGGYSNQPQHF. The chain is built from TRBV19 and TRBJ1-5; D is perhaps TRBD1 (5 bases). Trimming removed 3 bases at V and 0 bases at J, with 15 bases between. The CDR3 runs to 17 residues. Germline V CDR1 and CDR2: LNHDA, SQIVND (reference sequence).

V and J are TRBV7-9 and TRBJ1-1, with unresolved D. Trimming cost V 8 bases and J 0 bases, with 7 bases left between them. The CDR3 is made up of 12 amino acids. CDR1 is SEHNR and CDR2 is FQNEAQ in the germline V gene (reference sequence). The CDR3 reads CASLGMNTEAFF. CDR3 DNA: TGTGCCAGCTTGGGGATGAACACTGAAGCTTTCTTT.

Comments on this clonotype: A clone one base away is much larger, so this may be a read error. The chain links TRBV27 to TRBJ1-5; no clear D gene. Germline V gene data show CDR1 as MNHEY and CDR2 as SMNVEV (reference sequence). CDR3 length equals 12 residues. This chain's CDR3 is CASSRANHPQHF. The CDR3 nucleotides read TGTGCCAGCAGCCGAGCGAATCACCCCCAGCATTTT.

The chain recombines TRBV7-9 with TRBJ2-3, with 12 nucleotides matching TRBD2. The CDR3 contains 16 residues. The J segment lost 6 bases and the V segment lost 5 bases, leaving 9 bases of the junction unmatched. Germline V CDR1 and CDR2: SEHNR, FQNEAQ (reference sequence). CDR3 amino acids: CASSLPSGGAADTQYF. The CDR3 coding sequence is TGTGCCAGCAGCCTCCCTAGCGGGGGGGCCGCTGATACGCAGTATTTT.

This clonotype has only a few counts. This sequence joins TRBV4-3 and TRBJ2-1; 10 positions match TRBD2. In germline, CDR1 is LGHNA, CDR2 YSLEER. V lost 1 base and J lost 3; bases outside the gene matches: 9. The CDR3 extends over 18 amino acids. CDR3 sequence: CASSQGTPSGGLYNEQFF. The CDR3, as DNA: TGCGCCAGCAGCCAAGGTACGCCTAGCGGGGGCCTCTACAATGAGCAGTTCTTC.